These T cell receptor beta chains were read from a single sample in a study of cytomegalovirus exposure and HLA in healthy donors. Here immunoSEQ multiplex PCR was the method, and the copy in TCRdb shows in-frame clones only, minus some. This listing includes 100,000 to 150,000 clones. The sequenced sample was PBMCs. These receptors were obtained from a woman aged 40-49 years in good health and CMV-seropositive. Each CDR3 is given with its conserved first and last residue. Each record gives: D gene, V gene, J gene, CDR3 protein, CDR3 DNA. D genes are given only for firm matches.

d_gene: TRBD1; v_gene: TRBV5-1; j_gene: TRBJ1-1; CDR3aa: CASSLGPGGPGLTEAFF; CDR3nt: TGCGCCAGCAGCTTGGGGCCAGGGGGACCCGGGTTGACTGAAGCTTTCTTT
d_gene: -; v_gene: TRBV11-2; j_gene: TRBJ2-3; CDR3aa: CASSGVTVTDTQYF; CDR3nt: TGTGCCAGCAGCGGAGTTACGGTCACAGATACGCAGTATTTT
d_gene: TRBD1; v_gene: TRBV5-6; j_gene: TRBJ2-4; CDR3aa: CASSFGTEKNIQYF; CDR3nt: TGTGCCAGCAGCTTCGGGACAGAGAAAAACATTCAGTACTTC
d_gene: -; v_gene: TRBV28; j_gene: TRBJ2-3; CDR3aa: CASSLQRLSQYF; CDR3nt: TGTGCCAGCAGTTTACAGCGCTTGTCGCAGTATTTT
d_gene: -; v_gene: TRBV7-9; j_gene: TRBJ2-7; CDR3aa: CASSLEGREYF; CDR3nt: TGTGCCAGCAGCTTAGAGGGCAGGGAGTACTTC
d_gene: -; v_gene: TRBV18; j_gene: TRBJ1-1; CDR3aa: CASTLATGWDTEAFF; CDR3nt: TGTGCCAGCACATTAGCCACAGGGTGGGACACTGAAGCTTTCTTT
d_gene: TRBD2; v_gene: TRBV29-1; j_gene: TRBJ2-1; CDR3aa: CSGGLAGGSYNEQFF; CDR3nt: TGCAGCGGGGGACTAGCGGGCGGCTCCTACAATGAGCAGTTCTTC
d_gene: -; v_gene: TRBV28; j_gene: TRBJ1-2; CDR3aa: CASSLAPGARSYGYTF; CDR3nt: TGTGCCAGCAGTTTAGCCCCAGGGGCACGATCCTATGGCTACACCTTC
d_gene: TRBD1; v_gene: TRBV7-9; j_gene: TRBJ1-2; CDR3aa: CASSLQGAASGYTF; CDR3nt: TGTGCCAGCAGCCTACAGGGGGCGGCGAGTGGCTACACCTTC
d_gene: -; v_gene: TRBV20-1; j_gene: TRBJ2-3; CDR3aa: CSARGSLTQYF; CDR3nt: TGCAGTGCTAGAGGTAGCCTCACGCAGTATTTT
d_gene: -; v_gene: TRBV6-4; j_gene: TRBJ1-1; CDR3aa: CASSLGENTEAFF; CDR3nt: TGTGCCAGCAGTTTAGGGGAAAACACTGAAGCTTTCTTT
d_gene: -; v_gene: TRBV11-2; j_gene: TRBJ2-7; CDR3aa: CASSFTGGAYEQYF; CDR3nt: TGTGCCAGCAGCTTCACAGGGGGGGCCTACGAGCAGTACTTC
d_gene: -; v_gene: TRBV10-3; j_gene: TRBJ2-1; CDR3aa: CAISWGDRQDEQFF; CDR3nt: TGTGCCATCAGTTGGGGGGACAGACAAGATGAGCAGTTCTTC
d_gene: -; v_gene: TRBV5-6; j_gene: TRBJ1-4; CDR3aa: CASSQTEQGYDEKLFF; CDR3nt: TGTGCCAGCAGCCAAACGGAACAGGGCTACGATGAAAAACTGTTTTTT
d_gene: -; v_gene: TRBV15; j_gene: TRBJ1-3; CDR3aa: CATVDSRGVTSGNTIYF; CDR3nt: TGTGCCACCGTGGACAGCCGAGGCGTAACGTCTGGAAACACCATATATTTT
d_gene: -; v_gene: TRBV7-2; j_gene: TRBJ1-4; CDR3aa: CASSLAGAATTNEKLFF; CDR3nt: TGTGCCAGCAGCTTAGCGGGGGCAGCTACAACTAATGAAAAACTGTTTTTT
d_gene: TRBD1; v_gene: TRBV7-2; j_gene: TRBJ2-1; CDR3aa: CASSFGRGNGEQFF; CDR3nt: TGTGCCAGCAGCTTCGGCAGGGGGAATGGTGAGCAGTTCTTC
d_gene: TRBD2; v_gene: TRBV7-2; j_gene: TRBJ2-5; CDR3aa: CASSSSGRAGNEETQYF; CDR3nt: TGTGCCAGCAGCTCTAGCGGGAGGGCCGGAAATGAAGAGACCCAGTACTTC
d_gene: -; v_gene: TRBV5-1; j_gene: TRBJ1-1; CDR3aa: CASSLVGGSGTEAFF; CDR3nt: TGCGCCAGCAGCTTGGTGGGGGGATCGGGCACTGAAGCTTTCTTT
d_gene: -; v_gene: TRBV29-1; j_gene: TRBJ2-7; CDR3aa: CSVEDPGRGRYEQYF; CDR3nt: TGCAGCGTTGAAGATCCGGGCAGGGGAAGGTACGAGCAGTACTTC
d_gene: TRBD1; v_gene: TRBV5-1; j_gene: TRBJ1-5; CDR3aa: CASSLEGRGQGQPQHF; CDR3nt: TGCGCCAGCAGCTTGGAAGGCAGGGGGCAAGGTCAGCCCCAGCATTTT
d_gene: TRBD2; v_gene: TRBV19; j_gene: TRBJ2-7; CDR3aa: CASSPSGTSGSYEQYF; CDR3nt: TGTGCCAGTAGTCCTTCTGGGACTAGCGGATCCTACGAGCAGTACTTC
d_gene: TRBD1; v_gene: TRBV19; j_gene: TRBJ2-2; CDR3aa: CASSLWTGIGTGELFF; CDR3nt: TGTGCCAGTAGTCTTTGGACAGGGATTGGGACCGGGGAGCTGTTTTTT
d_gene: -; v_gene: TRBV6-1; j_gene: TRBJ1-2; CDR3aa: CASTPPGQGYYGYTF; CDR3nt: TGTGCCAGCACCCCCCCGGGGCAGGGGTACTATGGCTACACCTTC
d_gene: -; v_gene: TRBV13; j_gene: TRBJ1-2; CDR3aa: CASSLGGRGDYGYTF; CDR3nt: TGTGCCAGCAGCTTAGGGGGCAGGGGCGATTATGGCTACACCTTC
d_gene: TRBD2; v_gene: TRBV7-8; j_gene: TRBJ2-7; CDR3aa: CASSLGLAGVGEQYF; CDR3nt: TGTGCCAGCAGCTTGGGACTAGCGGGAGTTGGGGAGCAGTACTTC
d_gene: TRBD2; v_gene: TRBV7-3; j_gene: TRBJ2-3; CDR3aa: CASSISGGTTDTQYF; CDR3nt: TGTGCCAGCAGCATTAGCGGGGGTACCACAGATACGCAGTATTTT
d_gene: -; v_gene: TRBV5-1; j_gene: TRBJ2-3; CDR3aa: CASSSLASDTQYF; CDR3nt: TGCGCCAGCAGCTCCCTAGCGTCAGATACGCAGTATTTT
d_gene: -; v_gene: TRBV4-2; j_gene: TRBJ2-7; CDR3aa: CASSQIGESEQYF; CDR3nt: TGTGCCAGCAGCCAGATAGGGGAAAGCGAGCAGTACTTC
d_gene: TRBD1; v_gene: TRBV9; j_gene: TRBJ1-6; CDR3aa: CASSVGPQGAEPLHF; CDR3nt: TGTGCCAGCAGCGTAGGTCCCCAGGGGGCTGAACCCCTCCACTTT
d_gene: TRBD2; v_gene: TRBV19; j_gene: TRBJ2-7; CDR3aa: CASSIGGTYEQYF; CDR3nt: TGTGCCAGTAGTATCGGGGGGACCTACGAGCAGTACTTC
d_gene: -; v_gene: TRBV10-3; j_gene: TRBJ2-7; CDR3aa: CATSVGDEQYF; CDR3nt: TGTGCCACCAGTGTCGGGGACGAGCAGTACTTC
d_gene: -; v_gene: TRBV2; j_gene: TRBJ1-1; CDR3aa: CASSEDRGLNTEAFF; CDR3nt: TGTGCCAGCAGTGAAGATAGGGGGTTGAACACTGAAGCTTTCTTT
d_gene: -; v_gene: TRBV14; j_gene: TRBJ2-1; CDR3aa: CASSQVISGGEQFF; CDR3nt: TGTGCCAGCAGCCAAGTAATAAGTGGAGGTGAGCAGTTCTTC
d_gene: -; v_gene: TRBV29-1; j_gene: TRBJ1-3; CDR3aa: CSVEKGNAGNTIYF; CDR3nt: TGCAGCGTTGAAAAGGGGAACGCTGGAAACACCATATATTTT
d_gene: -; v_gene: TRBV10-3; j_gene: TRBJ2-7; CDR3aa: CATQAREPYEQYF; CDR3nt: TGTGCCACCCAGGCCCGAGAACCTTACGAGCAGTACTTC
d_gene: TRBD1; v_gene: TRBV27; j_gene: TRBJ1-1; CDR3aa: CASSPLTGIGGAEAFF; CDR3nt: TGTGCCAGCAGTCCGCTGACAGGGATCGGAGGCGCTGAAGCTTTCTTT
d_gene: -; v_gene: TRBV5-1; j_gene: TRBJ1-1; CDR3aa: CAGSLGRVNTEAFF; CDR3nt: TGCGCCGGCAGCTTGGGACGGGTTAACACTGAAGCTTTCTTT